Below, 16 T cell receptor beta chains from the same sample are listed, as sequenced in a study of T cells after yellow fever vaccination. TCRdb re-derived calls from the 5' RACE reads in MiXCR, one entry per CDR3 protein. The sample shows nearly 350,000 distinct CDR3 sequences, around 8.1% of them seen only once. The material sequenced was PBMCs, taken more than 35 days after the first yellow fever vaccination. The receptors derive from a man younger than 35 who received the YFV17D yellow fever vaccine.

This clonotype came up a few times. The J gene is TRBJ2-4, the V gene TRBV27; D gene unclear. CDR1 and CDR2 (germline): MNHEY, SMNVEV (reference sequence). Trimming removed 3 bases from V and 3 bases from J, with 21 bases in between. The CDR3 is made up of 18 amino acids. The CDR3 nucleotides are TGTGCCAGCAGTTTCAAATGGTCGCCCCTTGTGGTCAAAAACATTCAGTACTTC. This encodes CASSFKWSPLVVKNIQYF.

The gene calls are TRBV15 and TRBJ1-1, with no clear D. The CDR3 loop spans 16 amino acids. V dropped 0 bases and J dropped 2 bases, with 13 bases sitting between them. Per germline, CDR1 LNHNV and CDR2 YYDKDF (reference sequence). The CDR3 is CATSRDYTRPNTEAFF. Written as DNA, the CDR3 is TGTGCCACCAGCAGAGATTATACCCGGCCAAACACTGAAGCTTTCTTT. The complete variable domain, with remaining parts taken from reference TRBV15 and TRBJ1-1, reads DAMVIQNPRYQVTQFGKPVTLSCSQTLNHNVMYWYQQKSSQAPKLLFHYYDKDFNNEADTPDNFQSRRPNTSFCFLDIRSPGLGDTAMYLCATSRDYTRPNTEAFFGQGTRLTVV.

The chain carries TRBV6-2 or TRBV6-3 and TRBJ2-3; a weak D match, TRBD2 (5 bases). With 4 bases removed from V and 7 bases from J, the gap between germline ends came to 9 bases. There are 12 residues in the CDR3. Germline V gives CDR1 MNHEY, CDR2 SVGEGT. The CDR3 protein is CASSSRVHTQYF. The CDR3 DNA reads TGTGCCAGCAGTTCGAGGGTCCATACGCAGTATTTT.

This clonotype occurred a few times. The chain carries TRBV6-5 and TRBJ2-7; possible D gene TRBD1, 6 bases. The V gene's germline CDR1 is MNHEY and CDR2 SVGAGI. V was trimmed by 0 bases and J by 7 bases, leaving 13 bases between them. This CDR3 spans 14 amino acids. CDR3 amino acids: CASSYSLGQGEQYF. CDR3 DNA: TGTGCCAGCAGTTACTCGTTGGGGCAGGGGGAGCAGTACTTC.

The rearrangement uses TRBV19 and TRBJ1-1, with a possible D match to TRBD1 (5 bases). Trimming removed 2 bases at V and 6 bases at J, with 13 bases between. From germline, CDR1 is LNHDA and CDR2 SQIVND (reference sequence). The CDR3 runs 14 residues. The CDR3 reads CASSINLGAPEAFF. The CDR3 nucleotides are TGTGCCAGTAGTATAAATCTCGGGGCCCCTGAAGCTTTCTTT.

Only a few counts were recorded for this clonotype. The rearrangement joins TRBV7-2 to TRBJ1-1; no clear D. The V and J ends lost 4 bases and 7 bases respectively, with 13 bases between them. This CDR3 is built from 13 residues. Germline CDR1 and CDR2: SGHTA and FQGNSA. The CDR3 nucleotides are TGTGCCAGCAGCTCCAGAAGCATAGGTGAAGCTTTCTTT. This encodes CASSSRSIGEAFF. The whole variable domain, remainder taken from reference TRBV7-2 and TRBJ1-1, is GAGVSQSPSNKVTEKGKDVELRCDPISGHTALYWYRQSLGQGLEFLIYFQGNSAPDKSGLPSDRFSAERTGGSVSTLTIQRTQQEDSAVYLCASSSRSIGEAFFGQGTRLTVV.

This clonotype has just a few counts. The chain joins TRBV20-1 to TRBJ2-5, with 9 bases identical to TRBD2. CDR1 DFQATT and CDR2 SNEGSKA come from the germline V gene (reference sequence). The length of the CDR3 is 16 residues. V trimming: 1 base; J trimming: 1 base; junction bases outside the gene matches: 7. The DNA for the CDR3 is TGCAGTGCTAGAGCCCTGAGACTAGCGGCCCAAGAGACCCAGTACTTC. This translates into CSARALRLAAQETQYF.

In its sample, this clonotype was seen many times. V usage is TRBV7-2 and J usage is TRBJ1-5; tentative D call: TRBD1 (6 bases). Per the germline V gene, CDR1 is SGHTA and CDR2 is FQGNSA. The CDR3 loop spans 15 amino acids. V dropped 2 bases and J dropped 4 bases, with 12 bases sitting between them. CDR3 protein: CASSLWGRGNQPQHF. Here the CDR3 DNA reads TGTGCCAGCAGCTTATGGGGGAGGGGGAATCAGCCCCAGCATTTT.

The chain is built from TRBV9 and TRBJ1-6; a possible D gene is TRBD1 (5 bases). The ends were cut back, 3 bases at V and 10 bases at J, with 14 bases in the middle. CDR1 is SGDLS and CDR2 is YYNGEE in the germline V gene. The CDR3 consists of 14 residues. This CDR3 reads CASSGGQGRSPLHF. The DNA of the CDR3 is TGTGCCAGCAGCGGCGGGCAGGGAAGGTCACCCCTCCACTTT.

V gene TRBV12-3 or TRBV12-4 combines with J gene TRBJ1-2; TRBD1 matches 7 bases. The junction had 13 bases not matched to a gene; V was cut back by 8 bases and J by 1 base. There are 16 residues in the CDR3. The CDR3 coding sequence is TGTGCCAGCGGGGATCGGGACAGACTCGTTAACTATGGCTACACCTTC. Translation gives CASGDRDRLVNYGYTF.

CDR3 amino acids: CASRQQGSGTEAFF. The CDR3 DNA sequence: TGTGCCAGCAGGCAACAGGGCTCGGGGACTGAAGCTTTCTTT. V usage is TRBV3-1 and J usage is TRBJ1-1; TRBD1 is a possible D gene (6 bases). V was pared by 6 bases and J by 5 bases, with 16 bases between. The CDR3 has 14 residues. CDR1 is LGHDT, CDR2 YNNKEL, per germline (reference sequence).

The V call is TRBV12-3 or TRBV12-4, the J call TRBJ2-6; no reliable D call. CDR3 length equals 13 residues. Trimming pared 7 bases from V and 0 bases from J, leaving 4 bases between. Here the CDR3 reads CASKVSGANVLTF. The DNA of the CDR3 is TGTGCCAGCAAGGTCTCTGGGGCCAACGTCCTGACTTTC.

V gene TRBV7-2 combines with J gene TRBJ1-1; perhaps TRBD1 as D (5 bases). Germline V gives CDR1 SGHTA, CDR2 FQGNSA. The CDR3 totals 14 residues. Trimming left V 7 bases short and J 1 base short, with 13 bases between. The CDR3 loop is CASNVAQGNTEAFF. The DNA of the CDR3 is TGTGCCAGCAACGTGGCCCAGGGGAACACTGAAGCTTTCTTT.

In DNA, the CDR3 is TGTGCCAGCAGCTTATGGGGGGAAGAAGAGACCCAGTACTTC. Protein: CASSLWGEEETQYF. The chain is built from TRBV7-9 and TRBJ2-5; D may be TRBD2 (6 bases). The germline V gene encodes CDR1 SEHNR and CDR2 FQNEAQ (reference sequence). The ends were cut back, 2 bases at V and 3 bases at J, with 10 bases in the middle. There are 14 residues in the CDR3.

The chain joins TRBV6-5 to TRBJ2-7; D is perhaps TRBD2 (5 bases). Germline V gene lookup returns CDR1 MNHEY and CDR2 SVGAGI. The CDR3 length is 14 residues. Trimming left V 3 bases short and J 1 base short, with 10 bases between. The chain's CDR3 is CASSYRGGSYEQYF. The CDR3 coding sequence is TGTGCCAGCAGTTATCGAGGAGGATCCTACGAGCAGTACTTC.

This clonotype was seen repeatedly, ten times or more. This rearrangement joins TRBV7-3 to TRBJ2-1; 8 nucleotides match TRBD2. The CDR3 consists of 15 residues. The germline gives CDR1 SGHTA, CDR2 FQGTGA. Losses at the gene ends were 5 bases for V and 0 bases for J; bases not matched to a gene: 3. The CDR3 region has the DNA TGTGCCAGCAGCCCCCTAGCGGGCTCCTACAATGAGCAGTTCTTC. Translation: CASSPLAGSYNEQFF.